Listed here are 23 T cell receptor beta chains from one sample, sequenced in a study of cytomegalovirus exposure and HLA in healthy donors. A multiplex PCR was run with 60 Vbeta primers and 13 Jbeta primers. The repertoire was sequenced with immunoSEQ multiplex PCR; TCRdb's copy has only in-frame clones and lacks some. The sample table sets out 35,000 to 50,000 clones. The sequenced sample consisted of PBMCs. Receptors were obtained from a woman aged 25 to 39 in good health and CMV-seropositive.

This chain links TRBV27 with TRBJ1-2; D is unresolved. Germline V gene lookup returns CDR1 MNHEY and CDR2 SMNVEV (reference sequence). The CDR3 is 15 amino acids. V was shortened by 5 bases and J by 4 bases, with 17 bases between the two germline ends. The CDR3 region has the DNA TGTGCCAGCAGTCCCCCGGGTGTCCAACTCTATGGCTACACCTTC. This sequence encodes CASSPPGVQLYGYTF.

The CDR3 nucleotides read TGTGCCAGCAGTGAACTTGACAGGTTCAATCAGCCCCAGCATTTT. Protein sequence: CASSELDRFNQPQHF. The chain uses TRBV6-1 and TRBJ1-5; D perhaps matches TRBD1 (6 bases). The CDR3 totals 15 residues. V was trimmed by 2 bases and J by 3 bases, leaving 11 bases between them. In germline, CDR1 is MNHNS, CDR2 SASEGT.

The chain employs TRBV5-8 and TRBJ1-5; 7 bases map to TRBD1. Trimming at V came to 6 bases and at J to 6 bases, leaving 9 bases not matched to a gene. Germline V gene sequence: CDR1 SGHTS, CDR2 YDEGEE. The CDR3 consists of 14 residues. CDR3 bases: TGTGCCAGCAAAGGGACAGTCTCTGGTCAGCCCCAGCATTTT. It translates to CASKGTVSGQPQHF.

The rearrangement links TRBV7-9 to TRBJ2-5, with 11 bases identical to TRBD1. Looked up from germline, CDR1 is SEHNR and CDR2 is FQNEAQ (reference sequence). The CDR3 consists of 14 residues. The ends lost 5 bases at V and 5 bases at J; junction bases unmatched: 4. The CDR3 DNA is TGTGCCAGCAGCGGACAGGGGGCTACGGAGACCCAGTACTTC. As protein: CASSGQGATETQYF.

The genes are TRBV5-5 and TRBJ1-1; possibly TRBD1 for D (6 bases). V was cut by 1 base and J by 12 bases, with 13 bases left in between. Germline CDR1 is SGHKS and CDR2 is YYEKEE (reference sequence). The CDR3 is 12 residues long. The CDR3 is CASSLTGQWPFF. DNA of the CDR3: TGTGCCAGCAGCTTGACAGGACAGTGGCCTTTCTTT.

V gene TRBV4-1 combines with J gene TRBJ2-7; TRBD1 matches 7 bases. Germline-derived CDR1 and CDR2 are MGHRA and YSYEKL. V lost 4 bases and J lost 3; bases outside the gene matches: 12. CDR3 length: 16 residues. The CDR3 nucleotides read TGCGCCAGCAGCCCTACGGTGGGGACAGCTATCTACGAGCAGTACTTC. Protein: CASSPTVGTAIYEQYF.

V usage is TRBV28 and J usage is TRBJ2-1; 7 bases are shared with TRBD2. J gave up 5 bases and V 5 bases, and 9 bases lay outside the gene matches. CDR1 and CDR2 (germline): MDHEN, SYDVKM. CDR3 length: 15 amino acids. The CDR3: CASSQLATMNNEQFF. CDR3 sequence (DNA): TGTGCCAGCAGTCAACTAGCGACTATGAACAATGAGCAGTTCTTC.

This chain joins TRBV10-3 and TRBJ2-3; D uncertain. The V end was cut by 10 bases, the J end by 2 bases, with 7 bases between. CDR3 length: 11 residues. The germline CDR1 and CDR2 sequences are ENHRY and SYGVKD. The CDR3 region is CATSATDTQYF. CDR3 bases: TGTGCCACGAGTGCCACAGATACGCAGTATTTT.

The chain carries TRBV19 and TRBJ1-1, with D possibly TRBD1 on 5 matching bases. This CDR3 contains 12 residues. Trimming left V 5 bases short and J 7 bases short, with 11 bases between. Germline CDR1 reads LNHDA; CDR2 reads SQIVND (reference sequence). The CDR3, as DNA: TGTGCCAGTAGTGGACAAACTCGTGAAGCTTTCTTT. Protein product: CASSGQTREAFF.

CDR3 DNA: TGTGCCAGCAGTGACCCCAATAAGAGCATGAACACTGAAGCTTTCTTT. It is translated as CASSDPNKSMNTEAFF. The chain combines TRBV6-1 with TRBJ1-1; D call uncertain. The CDR3 has 16 residues. Trimming cost V 3 bases and J 0 bases, with 14 bases left between them. Germline loops: CDR1 MNHNS, CDR2 SASEGT.

This chain uses TRBV6-5 with TRBJ2-5, with TRBD1 identical over 8 bases. V lost 7 bases and J lost 5; bases outside the gene matches: 6. CDR3 length: 13 residues. Looked up from germline, CDR1 is MNHEY and CDR2 is SVGAGI. The DNA of the CDR3 is TGTGCCAGCACAAGGACAGGGTTGGAGACCCAGTACTTC. It translates to CASTRTGLETQYF.

By frequency, this clone registers medium-sized. The J gene is TRBJ2-1, the V gene TRBV6-4; 10 bases are shared with TRBD1. Losses at the gene ends were 0 bases for V and 9 bases for J; bases not matched to a gene: 8. The CDR3 covers 16 residues. Germline V gene sequence: CDR1 MRHNA, CDR2 SNTAGT. CDR3 amino acids: CASSDSGTGELGEQFF. The CDR3 DNA reads as TGTGCCAGCAGTGACTCCGGGACAGGGGAATTAGGTGAGCAGTTCTTC.

This rearrangement joins TRBV30 to TRBJ1-6; 11 nucleotides line up with TRBD1. CDR3 length equals 15 residues. Germline CDR1 GTSNPN, CDR2 SVGIG (reference sequence). The ends lost 0 bases at V and 12 bases at J; junction bases unmatched: 7. The CDR3 DNA follows: TGTGCCTGGAGTGTACAAGGGACAGGGGGTCTACCCCTCCACTTT. Amino acids: CAWSVQGTGGLPLHF.

The rearrangement links TRBV7-2 to TRBJ2-7, with D perhaps matching TRBD2 (5 bases). Per germline, CDR1 SGHTA and CDR2 FQGNSA. This CDR3 has 13 residues. The ends were cut back, 1 base at V and 7 bases at J, with 11 bases in the middle. For the CDR3, the DNA is TGTGCCAGCAGCTTAGGAGACTACGGAGAGCAGTACTTC. Translated, it gives CASSLGDYGEQYF.

The CDR3 reads CAISESGQRTDTQYF. The CDR3 bases are TGTGCCATCAGTGAGTCCGGACAACGCACAGATACGCAGTATTTT. The chain employs TRBV10-3 and TRBJ2-3, with D possibly matching TRBD1 (5 bases). V shed 0 bases and J shed 1 base, with 8 bases lying between them. The CDR3 is 15 residues long. CDR1 is ENHRY and CDR2 is SYGVKD in the germline V gene.

This chain uses TRBV5-4 with TRBJ2-5; a possible D gene is TRBD2 (7 bases). CDR1 SGHNT and CDR2 YYREEE come from the germline V gene (reference sequence). This CDR3 contains 14 residues. V shed 2 bases and J shed 5 bases, with 13 bases lying between them. The CDR3 DNA reads TGTGCCAGCAGCTTAGGGGGGGTGGAGGAGACCCAGTACTTC. It is translated as CASSLGGVEETQYF.

J is TRBJ2-7 and V is TRBV5-1; no firm D call. This CDR3 is built from 12 residues. The germline V and J ends were trimmed by 0 bases and 2 bases, with 3 bases remaining between them. The germline gives CDR1 SGHRS, CDR2 YFSETQ. The CDR3 protein is CASSLGAYEQYF. CDR3 coding DNA: TGCGCCAGCAGCTTGGGCGCCTACGAGCAGTACTTC.

The rearrangement links TRBV11-2 to TRBJ1-2; tentative D call: TRBD1 (5 bases). This CDR3 is 16 amino acids long. Germline CDR1 and CDR2: SGHAT and FQNNGV. The V end lost 5 bases, the J end lost 3 bases, and 19 bases lay between the germline ends. CDR3 in DNA: TGTGCCAGCAGCGAAGAACCGTGGGGGGGGTACTATGGCTACACCTTC. Amino acid sequence: CASSEEPWGGYYGYTF.

The chain carries TRBV5-6 and TRBJ2-1; no firm D call. The V end lost 1 base, the J end lost 0 bases, and 8 bases lay between the germline ends. The CDR3 totals 15 residues. Looked up from germline, CDR1 is SGHDT and CDR2 is YYEEEE. CDR3: CASSLRPSSYNEQFF. CDR3 bases: TGTGCCAGCAGCTTGCGCCCGAGCTCCTACAATGAGCAGTTCTTC.

This chain joins TRBV2 and TRBJ2-6; D remains ambiguous. The CDR3 loop spans 14 amino acids. Trimming stripped 3 bases from V and 0 bases from J, with 3 bases between. The germline V gene encodes CDR1 SNHLY and CDR2 FYNNEI. For the CDR3, the DNA is TGTGCCAGCAGTGAGTACTCTGGGGCCAACGTCCTGACTTTC. Protein product: CASSEYSGANVLTF.

This chain uses TRBV11-2 with TRBJ2-2; D remains unclear. Trimming took 0 bases from V and 1 from J, leaving 9 bases between them. Germline lookup yields CDR1 SGHAT and CDR2 FQNNGV. The CDR3 has 16 amino acids. The CDR3 DNA sequence: TGTGCCAGCAGCTTAGAGAGGCGATGGAACACCGGGGAGCTGTTTTTT. Its protein product is CASSLERRWNTGELFF.

The DNA for the CDR3 is TGCGCCAGCAGCTTGGACCAGGGGGGCGGCTACACCTTC. As protein: CASSLDQGGGYTF. The chain links TRBV5-1 to TRBJ1-2; 7 bases map to TRBD1. The CDR3 has 13 amino acids. Trimming removed 0 bases from V and 8 bases from J; junction bases left unmatched: 4. Germline V lookup: CDR1 SGHRS, CDR2 YFSETQ.

The genes are TRBV27 and TRBJ2-7; D perhaps matches TRBD1 (6 bases). The ends were cut back, 6 bases at V and 7 bases at J, with 19 bases in the middle. CDR3 length: 14 residues. CDR1 and CDR2 (germline): MNHEY, SMNVEV (reference sequence). CDR3 amino acids: CASRIGPGHREQYF. The CDR3 region has the DNA TGTGCCAGCAGGATAGGCCCGGGACACCGAGAGCAGTACTTC.